The 32 T cell receptor beta chains given below trace back to one sample, sequenced in a study of blood T cell repertoires in COVID-19. TCRdb's copy holds only in-frame clones and misses some; the assay was immunoSEQ multiplex PCR. The sample consists of some 180,000 clones, 88% of them appearing once. Sequencing was performed on peripheral blood. The origin of the receptors is a man between 40 and 49 years old with active or convalescent COVID-19.

V gene TRBV11-3 combines with J gene TRBJ2-7; 8 positions agree with TRBD2. V lost 8 bases and J lost 2; bases outside the gene matches: 20. CDR1 is SGHNT and CDR2 is YENEEA in the germline V gene. This CDR3 region has 18 residues. CDR3 protein: CASRRGGGVAWPAYEQYF. In DNA form, the CDR3 reads TGTGCCAGCCGACGGGGGGGAGGGGTGGCTTGGCCCGCCTACGAGCAGTACTTC.

A few counts support this clone. The chain combines TRBV5-1 with TRBJ1-5, with D perhaps matching TRBD1 (5 bases). Per the germline V gene, CDR1 is SGHRS and CDR2 is YFSETQ. The CDR3 is 15 amino acids. The V and J ends lost 0 bases and 7 bases respectively, with 14 bases between them. CDR3 DNA: TGCGCCAGCAGCTTGGTAGCTGGGGGAGGACAGCCCCAGCATTTT. Its translation is CASSLVAGGGQPQHF.

This chain connects TRBV7-2 to TRBJ2-3; 7 bases are shared with TRBD1. Germline V gives CDR1 SGHTA, CDR2 FQGNSA. J lost 5 bases, V lost 5 bases, and 4 bases had no gene match. The CDR3 has 13 amino acids. The CDR3: CASSQGVGDTQYF. CDR3 nucleotides: TGTGCCAGCAGCCAGGGGGTAGGAGATACGCAGTATTTT.

The chain combines TRBV7-2 with TRBJ1-1, with D possibly matching TRBD1 (6 bases). Germline CDR1 SGHTA, CDR2 FQGNSA. This CDR3 region has 16 residues. V was pared by 1 base and J by 3 bases, with 15 bases between. The CDR3 bases are TGTGCCAGCAGCTTAGTCCAGGGGAACGGCGACACTGAAGCTTTCTTT. Its translation: CASSLVQGNGDTEAFF.

V usage is TRBV7-9 and J usage is TRBJ1-5; a possible D gene is TRBD1 (5 bases). V dropped 5 bases and J dropped 6 bases, with 17 bases sitting between them. This CDR3 has 15 amino acids. The V gene's germline CDR1 is SEHNR and CDR2 FQNEAQ (reference sequence). CDR3 sequence: CASSTEGTGGQPQHF. The CDR3 DNA is TGTGCCAGCAGCACAGAAGGTACCGGGGGTCAGCCCCAGCATTTT.

The chain uses TRBV7-3 and TRBJ1-1; 7 nucleotides match TRBD1. Germline V gene lookup returns CDR1 SGHTA and CDR2 FQGTGA. The trim removed 5 bases at V and 1 base at J, leaving 10 bases unmatched. The CDR3 spans 16 residues. The DNA of the CDR3 is TGTGCCAGCAGCGGAAAGAAGGGGGCCCGGAACACTGAAGCTTTCTTT. Translating gives CASSGKKGARNTEAFF. Full variable domain (outside the CDR3, taken from reference TRBV7-3 and TRBJ1-1): GAGVSQTPSNKVTEKGKYVELRCDPISGHTALYWYRQSLGQGPEFLIYFQGTGAADDSGLPNDRFFAVRPEGSVSTLKIQRTERGDSAVYLCASSGKKGARNTEAFFGQGTRLTVV.

V usage is TRBV18 and J usage is TRBJ1-2; 9 bases agree with TRBD1. After removal of 4 bases from V and 6 bases from J, the junction contained 3 bases not matched to a gene. Germline CDR1 is KGHSH and CDR2 is LQKENI. This CDR3 has 13 residues. CDR3 region: CASSRDRGDGYTF. The CDR3 nucleotides read TGTGCCAGCTCACGTGACAGGGGGGATGGCTACACCTTC.

J is TRBJ1-3 and V is TRBV25-1; no clear D. Germline loops: CDR1 MGHDK, CDR2 SYGVNS. This CDR3 spans 13 amino acids. V was shortened by 5 bases and J by 4 bases, with 9 bases between the two germline ends. As DNA, the CDR3 is TGTGCCAGCAGTTCCCGGGGAGGAAACACCATATATTTT. Translated: CASSSRGGNTIYF.

About this clone: The identical CDR3 is also encoded by other nucleotide sequences in the sample. The gene calls are TRBV3-1 (or the pseudogene TRBV3-2) and TRBJ1-6, with D tentatively TRBD1 (6 bases). Germline CDR1 LGHDT, CDR2 YNNKEL (reference sequence). The CDR3 has 14 residues. V dropped 3 bases and J dropped 7 bases, with 10 bases sitting between them. The CDR3 protein is CASSQAGVNSPLHF. CDR3 coding DNA: TGTGCCAGCAGCCAGGCAGGGGTGAATTCACCCCTCCACTTT.

The V call is TRBV9, the J call TRBJ2-3; no definite D call. In germline, CDR1 is SGDLS, CDR2 YYNGEE. Trimming removed 0 bases from V and 8 bases from J, with 7 bases in between. The CDR3 spans 12 residues. As DNA, the CDR3 is TGTGCCAGCAGCGTAGAACAAACTACGCAGTATTTT. It translates to CASSVEQTTQYF.

The chain has TRBV27 and TRBJ1-1; no definite D call. This CDR3 is 13 amino acids long. The V and J ends lost 6 bases and 1 base respectively, with 9 bases between them. Germline assignment: CDR1 MNHEY and CDR2 SMNVEV (reference sequence). Here the CDR3 reads CASRIKRNTEAFF. CDR3 in DNA: TGTGCCAGCAGGATAAAGCGGAACACTGAAGCTTTCTTT.

The chain carries TRBV5-1 and TRBJ2-1; TRBD2 agrees at 11 bases. Looked up from germline, CDR1 is SGHRS and CDR2 is YFSETQ. The CDR3 is 18 residues long. V shed 1 base, J shed 0 bases, and the junction held 6 bases outside the gene matches. The CDR3 nucleotides read TGCGCCAGCAGCTTGTTTACTAGCGGGGGAAGCTCCTACAATGAGCAGTTCTTC. It encodes CASSLFTSGGSSYNEQFF.

The genes are TRBV19 and TRBJ2-4; D might be TRBD1 (6 bases). The V end lost 0 bases, the J end lost 13 bases, and 22 bases lay between the germline ends. Germline V gives CDR1 LNHDA, CDR2 SQIVND (reference sequence). The CDR3 consists of 16 residues. CDR3 sequence reads: CASSIEGRGELSGQYF. CDR3 nucleotides: TGTGCCAGTAGTATAGAAGGCAGGGGCGAGTTATCAGGCCAGTACTTC. Supplemented by reference TRBV19 and TRBJ2-4, the full variable domain reads DGGITQSPKYLFRKEGQNVTLSCEQNLNHDAMYWYRQDPGQGLRLIYYSQIVNDFQKGDIAEGYSVSREKKESFPLTVTSAQKNPTAFYLCASSIEGRGELSGQYFGAGTRLSVL.

The CDR3 nucleotides are TGTGCCAGCAGTTACTCATCCGGGGTGTCCTACAATGAGCAGTTCTTC. It specifies CASSYSSGVSYNEQFF. V and J are TRBV6-5 and TRBJ2-1, with D perhaps TRBD2 (5 bases). Germline V gives CDR1 MNHEY, CDR2 SVGAGI. CDR3 length: 16 residues. Trimming left V 0 bases short and J 1 base short, with 10 bases between.

This clone was picked up one time. The V gene is TRBV2, the J gene TRBJ1-2; D is unclear. CDR3 length: 14 amino acids. V lost 7 bases, J lost 7 bases, and 19 bases lay in between. From germline, CDR1 is SNHLY and CDR2 FYNNEI. CDR3 sequence reads: CASTRDRLYGGYTF. The CDR3 coding sequence is TGTGCCAGCACCCGGGATCGGCTATACGGTGGCTACACCTTC.

This clone was found once. CDR3 region: CASSFGTGGLGEKLFF. The CDR3, as DNA: TGTGCCAGCAGCTTCGGGACAGGGGGCTTGGGTGAAAAACTGTTTTTT. V and J are TRBV5-6 and TRBJ1-4; 12 positions match TRBD1. V dropped 2 bases and J dropped 7; count of bases not matched to a gene: 6. The CDR3 extends over 16 amino acids. Germline V gene sequence: CDR1 SGHDT, CDR2 YYEEEE.

The gene calls are TRBV25-1 and TRBJ2-3, with TRBD1 as a possible D gene (7 bases). The V end lost 2 bases, the J end lost 2 bases, and 20 bases lay between the germline ends. The CDR3 has 18 amino acids. The germline V gene has CDR1 MGHDK and CDR2 SYGVNS. In nucleotides, the CDR3 is TGTGCCAGCAGTGAAAAGGTCGGCGGGGACAGATACACAGATACGCAGTATTTT. It encodes CASSEKVGGDRYTDTQYF.

CDR3 region: CASSKIGGGYTEAFF. The CDR3 DNA sequence: TGTGCCAGTAGTAAAATAGGGGGGGGATACACTGAAGCTTTCTTT. The chain has TRBV19 and TRBJ1-1, with D perhaps matching TRBD1 (6 bases). This CDR3 contains 15 residues. Trimming left V 4 bases short and J 3 bases short, with 15 bases between. CDR1 is LNHDA and CDR2 is SQIVND in the germline V gene (reference sequence).

J is TRBJ2-7 and V is TRBV6-5; tentative D call: TRBD1 (5 bases). This CDR3 has 13 residues. The germline gives CDR1 MNHEY, CDR2 SVGAGI. Trimming removed 7 bases at V and 6 bases at J, with 16 bases between. DNA for the CDR3: TGTGCCAGCAATAGGGGCCCTCGTGGCGAGCAGTACTTC. Amino acids: CASNRGPRGEQYF.

The chain couples TRBV2 to TRBJ2-7; D not resolved. With 4 bases removed from V and 2 bases from J, the gap between germline ends came to 9 bases. The germline V gene has CDR1 SNHLY and CDR2 FYNNEI. The CDR3 sequence is 13 residues long. In nucleotides, the CDR3 is TGTGCCAGCAGTGGTTTAGTTCCCTACGAGCAGTACTTC. Residues: CASSGLVPYEQYF. Variable domain in full (rest from reference TRBV2 and TRBJ2-7): EPEVTQTPSHQVTQMGQEVILRCVPISNHLYFYWYRQILGQKVEFLVSFYNNEISEKSEIFDDQFSVERPDGSNFTLKIRSTKLEDSAMYFCASSGLVPYEQYFGPGTRLTVT.

The J gene is TRBJ2-1, the V gene TRBV18, with 10 bases that match TRBD1. This CDR3 is built from 17 residues. Trimming cost V 4 bases and J 9 bases; bases outside gene matches: 15. The germline V gene encodes CDR1 KGHSH and CDR2 LQKENI. DNA of the CDR3: TGTGCCAGCTCACGTATAAGACCCGGGACAGGGGTGGGTGAGCAGTTCTTC. It is translated as CASSRIRPGTGVGEQFF. Full variable domain (remainder filled in from reference TRBV18 and TRBJ2-1): NAGVMQNPRHLVRRRGQEARLRCSPMKGHSHVYWYRQLPEEGLKFMVYLQKENIIDESGMPKERFSAEFPKEGPSILRIQQVVRGDSAAYFCASSRIRPGTGVGEQFFGPGTRLTVL.

This chain joins TRBV19 and TRBJ1-2; 7 bases agree with TRBD1. Unmatched junction bases numbered 5, after V lost 5 bases and J lost 2 bases. Germline-derived CDR1 and CDR2 are LNHDA and SQIVND (reference sequence). CDR3 length equals 14 residues. Here the CDR3 reads CASSAGTANYGYTF. The CDR3 nucleotides are TGTGCCAGTAGTGCAGGGACAGCGAACTATGGCTACACCTTC.

A single count supports this clone. The V call is TRBV7-9, the J call TRBJ2-7; TRBD2 matches at 8 bases. The ends lost 2 bases at V and 1 base at J; junction bases unmatched: 7. Germline V gives CDR1 SEHNR, CDR2 FQNEAQ (reference sequence). This CDR3 contains 16 residues. The CDR3 region is CASSLTESGGSYEQYF. The DNA of the CDR3 is TGTGCCAGCAGCTTAACAGAGAGCGGGGGTTCCTACGAGCAGTACTTC.

The chain employs TRBV30 and TRBJ1-2, with D perhaps matching TRBD1 (5 bases). The length of the CDR3 is 12 residues. Germline values: CDR1 GTSNPN, CDR2 SVGIG (reference sequence). Between the trimmed V and J ends, which lost 8 bases and 3 bases, there was a span of 13 bases. The CDR3 bases are TGTGCCCAGGGCCTAGGGGACTATGGCTACACCTTC. Its translation: CAQGLGDYGYTF.

CDR3 bases: TGTGCCTGGAAATCATCCAAAGAGACCCAGTACTTC. It is translated as CAWKSSKETQYF. This chain joins TRBV30 and TRBJ2-5; the D is unclear. Trimming took off 4 bases at V and 3 bases at J, with 9 bases between the two ends. Germline V CDR1 and CDR2: GTSNPN, SVGIG (reference sequence). CDR3 length: 12 amino acids.

J is TRBJ2-3 and V is TRBV11-3, with 8 bases aligning to TRBD1. Germline-derived CDR1 and CDR2 are SGHNT and YENEEA. V was pared by 5 bases and J by 6 bases, with 10 bases of the junction left unmatched. The CDR3 has 15 residues. The CDR3 is CASSRGQGTLDTQYF. CDR3 coding DNA: TGTGCCAGCAGCCGCGGACAGGGCACCCTGGATACGCAGTATTTT. The full variable domain, in which reference TRBV11-3 and TRBJ2-3 provide the parts outside the CDR3, is EAGVVQSPRYKIIEKKQPVAFWCNPISGHNTLYWYLQNLGQGPELLIRYENEEAVDDSQLPKDRFSAERLKGVDSTLKIQPAELGDSAVYLCASSRGQGTLDTQYFGPGTRLTVL.

V and J are TRBV2 and TRBJ1-2; D ambiguous. V dropped 2 bases and J dropped 1 base, with 5 bases sitting between them. The CDR3 loop spans 13 amino acids. Germline V gene sequence: CDR1 SNHLY, CDR2 FYNNEI. The CDR3 bases are TGTGCCAGCAGTGAACAACATAACTATGGCTACACCTTC. Translation: CASSEQHNYGYTF.

This clone appeared a single time. The rearrangement uses TRBV7-8 and TRBJ1-1; 7 nucleotides line up with TRBD1. Germline loops: CDR1 SGHVS, CDR2 FQNEAQ. The CDR3 length is 12 residues. V shed 3 bases and J 7 bases; nucleotides not matched to a gene: 2. The CDR3 here is CASSFHRGEAFF. CDR3 nucleotide sequence: TGTGCCAGCAGCTTCCACAGGGGTGAAGCTTTCTTT. The full variable domain, its missing parts supplied by reference TRBV7-8 and TRBJ1-1, is GAGVSQSPRYKVAKRGQDVALRCDPISGHVSLFWYQQALGQGPEFLTYFQNEAQLDKSGLPSDRFFAERPEGSVSTLKIQRTQQEDSAVYLCASSFHRGEAFFGQGTRLTVV.

The V gene is TRBV5-1, the J gene TRBJ2-3, with TRBD2 identical over 8 bases. The CDR3 length is 17 residues. J was trimmed by 0 bases and V by 2 bases; bases with no gene match: 8. From germline, CDR1 is SGHRS and CDR2 YFSETQ. The CDR3 coding sequence is TGCGCCAGCAGCTTAATAACTAGCGGAGTTAGCACAGATACGCAGTATTTT. Residues: CASSLITSGVSTDTQYF.

The chain couples TRBV5-1 to TRBJ2-1; the D gene is possibly TRBD1 (6 bases). The CDR3 covers 12 residues. The germline CDR1 and CDR2 sequences are SGHRS and YFSETQ. The V end lost 3 bases, the J end lost 9 bases, and 10 bases lay between the germline ends. DNA of the CDR3: TGCGCCAGCAGCTACCAGGGGACTGAGCAGTTCTTC. Translation gives CASSYQGTEQFF.

This chain connects TRBV4-2 to TRBJ2-3; a weak D match, TRBD2 (5 bases). The length of the CDR3 is 14 residues. Germline CDR1 is LGHNA and CDR2 is YNFKEQ. V lost 0 bases and J 8 bases, leaving 12 bases between the germline ends. This CDR3 reads CASSQETSPGTQYF. The CDR3 region has the DNA TGTGCCAGCAGCCAAGAAACTAGTCCAGGTACGCAGTATTTT.

On this clone itself: Germline and junction disagree at one end, which may indicate a read error. The genes are TRBV29-1 and TRBJ2-7; possibly TRBD2 for D (6 bases). Germline values: CDR1 SQVTM, CDR2 ANQGSEA. CDR3 length: 13 amino acids. CDR3 bases: TGCTGCGTTGATGGGGGGACCTCCTACGAGCAGTACTTC. Its translation is CCVDGGTSYEQYF.